Following are 14 T cell receptor beta chains from one sample sequenced in a study of technical replicates of blood from a handful of donors. The protocol was immunoSEQ multiplex PCR, while the TCRdb copy is restricted to in-frame clones and leaves out a portion. The table records about 100,000 clones, 90% to 96% of them present only once. Sample: T cells isolated from PBMCs. The receptors derive from a human donor in good health.

V is TRBV11-2 and J is TRBJ2-1; TRBD2 is a possible D gene (6 bases). V lost 6 bases to trimming and J lost 0 bases, with 24 bases between them. This CDR3 region has 19 residues. Germline CDR1 reads SGHAT; CDR2 reads FQNNGV. This CDR3 is CASRRKYSRGVSSYNEQFF. DNA of the CDR3: TGTGCCAGCAGGCGTAAGTATTCTCGCGGGGTTAGCTCCTACAATGAGCAGTTCTTC.

V and J are TRBV5-1 and TRBJ1-4; 10 bases line up with TRBD1. The CDR3 runs to 14 residues. V shed 4 bases and J 8 bases; nucleotides not matched to a gene: 5. Germline V gene lookup returns CDR1 SGHRS and CDR2 YFSETQ. CDR3 residues: CASSKDRGEEKLFF. CDR3 sequence (DNA): TGCGCCAGCAGCAAGGACAGGGGGGAGGAAAAACTGTTTTTT.

This clone came up a few times. V gene TRBV29-1 combines with J gene TRBJ2-7; weak D call: TRBD1 (7 bases). V lost 6 bases, J lost 3 bases, and 18 bases lay in between. The CDR3 loop spans 14 amino acids. CDR1 and CDR2 (germline): SQVTM, ANQGSEA. The CDR3 sequence is CSVRLGGADYEQYF. The DNA of the CDR3 is TGCAGCGTGCGACTAGGGGGCGCCGACTACGAGCAGTACTTC.

V and J are TRBV5-4 and TRBJ1-3; D is unresolved. The CDR3 runs to 15 residues. Between the trimmed V and J ends, which lost 4 bases and 1 base, there was a span of 12 bases. Germline V CDR1 and CDR2: SGHNT, YYREEE (reference sequence). This CDR3 is CASSPFTESGNTIYF. CDR3 DNA: TGTGCCAGCAGCCCATTCACAGAATCTGGAAACACCATATATTTT.

The chain uses TRBV9 and TRBJ2-3; 8 bases line up with TRBD1. The J segment lost 1 base and the V segment lost 0 bases, leaving 7 bases of the junction unmatched. Germline V gives CDR1 SGDLS, CDR2 YYNGEE. The CDR3 is made up of 17 amino acids. CDR3 region: CASSVEGGQVRTDTQYF. The CDR3 region has the DNA TGTGCCAGCAGCGTAGAGGGGGGACAGGTACGCACAGATACGCAGTATTTT.

This clone was recorded only once. The chain recombines TRBV5-4 with TRBJ2-1, with D unresolved. CDR3 length: 11 residues. Germline lookup yields CDR1 SGHNT and CDR2 YYREEE (reference sequence). Trimming cost V 0 bases and J 10 bases, with 5 bases left between them. CDR3 region: CASSLAGEQFF. Here the CDR3 DNA reads TGTGCCAGCAGCTTGGCCGGGGAGCAGTTCTTC. The full variable domain, completed using reference TRBV5-4 and TRBJ2-1, is ETGVTQSPTHLIKTRGQQVTLRCSSQSGHNTVSWYQQALGQGPQFIFQYYREEENGRGNFPPRFSGLQFPNYSSELNVNALELDDSALYLCASSLAGEQFFGPGTRLTVL.

This clone was picked up one time. The CDR3 spells CASSELPRFGGTDTQYF. CDR3 DNA: TGTGCCAGCAGTGAATTACCCAGGTTTGGTGGGACAGATACGCAGTATTTT. This chain uses TRBV6-1 with TRBJ2-3; D not resolved. Trimming left V 2 bases short and J 3 bases short, with 18 bases between. This CDR3 is built from 17 residues. Per the germline V gene, CDR1 is MNHNS and CDR2 is SASEGT.

The count of this clone is one. The chain links TRBV5-4 to TRBJ1-6; D is uncertain. Germline V gene sequence: CDR1 SGHNT, CDR2 YYREEE (reference sequence). The CDR3 is made up of 14 amino acids. V was shortened by 2 bases and J by 10 bases, with 13 bases between the two germline ends. The CDR3: CASSLVEETSPLHF. DNA for the CDR3: TGTGCCAGCAGCTTAGTGGAAGAGACATCACCCCTCCACTTT.

This chain connects TRBV9 to TRBJ2-2; 7 bases map to TRBD2. The CDR3 has 16 residues. J gave up 5 bases and V 4 bases, and 11 bases lay outside the gene matches. The germline gives CDR1 SGDLS, CDR2 YYNGEE. The CDR3 loop reads CASSYHPVAGTGELFF. DNA of the CDR3: TGTGCCAGCAGCTATCACCCGGTAGCGGGTACCGGGGAGCTGTTTTTT.

The chain is built from TRBV28 and TRBJ2-1; TRBD2 aligns across 8 bases. In germline, CDR1 is MDHEN, CDR2 SYDVKM. The CDR3 consists of 17 residues. The junction had 12 bases not matched to a gene; V was cut back by 5 bases and J by 3 bases. CDR3 loop: CASSTIKREGFYNEQFF. DNA of the CDR3: TGTGCCAGCAGTACCATTAAACGGGAGGGATTCTACAATGAGCAGTTCTTC.

This clone was seen only a few times. The genes are TRBV13 and TRBJ2-1; the match to TRBD2 covers 7 bases. CDR1 and CDR2 (germline): PRHDT, FYEKMQ (reference sequence). V was pared by 2 bases and J by 7 bases, with 14 bases of the junction left unmatched. This CDR3 spans 17 amino acids. The CDR3 sequence: CASSLLSAGGSSNEQFF. The CDR3 DNA is TGTGCCAGCAGCTTACTAAGTGCCGGGGGGTCGTCTAATGAGCAGTTCTTC. Drawing the rest from reference TRBV13 and TRBJ2-1, the complete variable domain is AAGVIQSPRHLIKEKRETATLKCYPIPRHDTVYWYQQGPGQDPQFLISFYEKMQSDKGSIPDRFSAQQFSDYHSELNMSSLELGDSALYFCASSLLSAGGSSNEQFFGPGTRLTVL.

V usage is TRBV19 and J usage is TRBJ1-5; D is unclear. Germline values: CDR1 LNHDA, CDR2 SQIVND (reference sequence). V lost 0 bases and J lost 7, with 28 bases in between. CDR3 length: 20 residues. In nucleotides, the CDR3 is TGTGCCAGTAGTATAGATCGACTAACGTCAGAGCTCAGGAGTGACCAGCCCCAGCATTTT. The encoded protein is CASSIDRLTSELRSDQPQHF.

The sample holds one count of this clone. The chain employs TRBV5-1 and TRBJ2-7; the D gene is possibly TRBD2 (6 bases). The ends were cut back, 3 bases at V and 2 bases at J, with 12 bases in the middle. The germline gives CDR1 SGHRS, CDR2 YFSETQ. The CDR3 is 14 residues long. CDR3 nucleotide sequence: TGCGCCAGCAGCTCCCGGGGGACGCCCTACGAGCAGTACTTC. Translated: CASSSRGTPYEQYF.

This chain joins TRBV11-2 and TRBJ2-7; 7 bases are a match to TRBD2. J lost 0 bases, V lost 2 bases, and 10 bases had no gene match. The CDR3 sequence is 17 residues long. Germline V gene sequence: CDR1 SGHAT, CDR2 FQNNGV. CDR3 nucleotides: TGTGCCAGCAGCTTATCAATGGCTAGCGGTTCCTCCTACGAGCAGTACTTC. This encodes CASSLSMASGSSYEQYF.